What follows describes a single T cell receptor (beta chain). Authors' data handling: Amplification of reference gene primers provided the estimated nucleated cell counts. Generated by immunoSEQ multiplex PCR, the TCRdb table keeps only in-frame clones and is missing some. V and J calls and clone size are those listed in that table; D and trimming were worked out from the DNA. The sample records hundreds of thousands of clones, about 84% being singletons. These data originate in a study of blood T cell repertoires in COVID-19. As for the study in general: Material from acute and convalescent COVID-19 was sourced from the United States, Italy and Spain. T cells, B-cell-depleted T cells, or PBMCs supplied cDNA or gDNA.

Germline CDR1 is SGHRS and CDR2 is YFSETQ. V lost 0 bases to trimming and J lost 3 bases, with 10 bases between them. CDR3 size: 15 residues. Sequencing was carried out using peripheral blood. The V gene is TRBV5-1, the J gene TRBJ1-3; possible D gene TRBD1, 5 bases. The source is a woman older than 75 with acute or convalescent COVID-19. The CDR3 sequence: CASSLVGQLGNTIYF. The CDR3 DNA reads TGCGCCAGCAGCTTGGTGGGGCAGCTTGGAAACACCATATATTTT.